A single sample gave rise to the 18 T cell receptor beta chains below, sequenced in a study of blood T cell repertoires in COVID-19. Assay: immunoSEQ multiplex PCR; the TCRdb copy retains only in-frame clones and omits some. In the table there are 270,000 or so clones, around 81% of which are singletons. Sequences were obtained from peripheral blood. The receptors derive from a woman between 55 and 75 years old with active or convalescent COVID-19.

This rearrangement joins TRBV29-1 to TRBJ1-1; 7 nucleotides match TRBD1. The CDR3 covers 11 residues. Germline V lookup: CDR1 SQVTM, CDR2 ANQGSEA. Trimming at V came to 7 bases and at J to 11 bases, leaving 10 bases not matched to a gene. CDR3 sequence: CSGQGSGGAFF. The CDR3 DNA is TGCAGCGGACAGGGTTCGGGCGGGGCTTTCTTT.

The V and J genes are TRBV5-1 and TRBJ2-7, with a tentative D call TRBD1 (6 bases). The germline V and J ends were trimmed by 1 base and 4 bases, with 12 bases remaining between them. The length of the CDR3 is 14 residues. Germline loops: CDR1 SGHRS, CDR2 YFSETQ. CDR3 sequence reads: CASSLQIQGYEQYF. In nucleotides, the CDR3 is TGCGCCAGCAGCTTGCAGATCCAGGGGTACGAGCAGTACTTC.

This CDR3 reads CASQSRGEQFF. Written as DNA, the CDR3 is TGCGCCAGCCAATCGCGGGGGGAGCAGTTCTTC. This chain joins TRBV10-2 and TRBJ2-1; TRBD2 agrees at 7 bases. Germline CDR1 WSHSY, CDR2 SAAADI. J was trimmed by 10 bases and V by 8 bases; bases with no gene match: 5. There are 11 residues in the CDR3.

The J gene is TRBJ1-6, the V gene TRBV10-3, with D uncertain. CDR3 length equals 15 residues. Per germline, CDR1 ENHRY and CDR2 SYGVKD. Trimming left V 0 bases short and J 5 bases short, with 8 bases between. The CDR3 loop is CAISESAQNNSPLHF. The DNA for the CDR3 is TGTGCCATCAGTGAGTCGGCACAAAATAATTCACCCCTCCACTTT.

The genes are TRBV5-6 and TRBJ2-5; the D gene is possibly TRBD1 (6 bases). CDR1 and CDR2 (germline): SGHDT, YYEEEE. The CDR3 runs 15 residues. Trimming pared 4 bases from V and 5 bases from J, leaving 18 bases between. CDR3 residues: CASSVDRIGIETQYF. DNA of the CDR3: TGTGCCAGCAGCGTCGACAGGATAGGGATTGAGACCCAGTACTTC.

This clone turned up a few times. The V call is TRBV6-5, the J call TRBJ1-5, with a weak D call TRBD1 (5 bases). This CDR3 spans 14 amino acids. The V gene lost 2 bases and the J gene lost 0 bases, with 5 bases spanning the gap. Per the germline V gene, CDR1 is MNHEY and CDR2 is SVGAGI. CDR3 region: CASSYDSSNQPQHF. The CDR3 DNA reads TGTGCCAGCAGTTACGACAGTAGCAATCAGCCCCAGCATTTT.

The CDR3 nucleotides read TGTGCCTGGATAGAAGACTTACAGGGGGACACTGAAGCTTTCTTT. Protein product: CAWIEDLQGDTEAFF. The chain carries TRBV30 and TRBJ1-1; TRBD1 agrees at 8 bases. From germline, CDR1 is GTSNPN and CDR2 SVGIG (reference sequence). With V trimmed by 4 bases and J by 3 bases, 10 bases remained unmatched. This CDR3 has 15 residues.

The chain joins TRBV7-2 to TRBJ1-2, with D perhaps TRBD1 (6 bases). The CDR3 consists of 13 residues. Germline CDR1 SGHTA, CDR2 FQGNSA. Trimming stripped 2 bases from V and 4 bases from J, with 8 bases between. CDR3: CASSLSRGYGYTF. The CDR3 DNA is TGTGCCAGCAGCTTATCCAGGGGCTATGGCTACACCTTC.

There are a few counts of this clone. The chain uses TRBV11-2 and TRBJ1-2; D not resolved. The CDR3 is 15 residues long. V was pared by 1 base and J by 4 bases, with 13 bases between. Germline V gene lookup returns CDR1 SGHAT and CDR2 FQNNGV. CDR3 in amino acids: CASSLVGRGGYGYTF. For the CDR3, the DNA is TGTGCCAGCAGCTTAGTAGGTCGGGGAGGCTATGGCTACACCTTC.

The genes are TRBV2 and TRBJ2-4, with TRBD2 as a possible D gene (6 bases). CDR3 size: 13 residues. Germline V gene lookup returns CDR1 SNHLY and CDR2 FYNNEI. Trimming removed 7 bases from V and 1 base from J, with 8 bases in between. The DNA for the CDR3 is TGTGCCAGCACTGGGAGGGCCAAAAACATTCAGTACTTC. Translated, it gives CASTGRAKNIQYF.

This clone was seen more than once but under ten times. The rearrangement uses TRBV7-2 and TRBJ1-1; D gene unclear. With 2 bases removed from V and 7 bases from J, the gap between germline ends came to 8 bases. The CDR3 covers 12 residues. The germline CDR1 and CDR2 sequences are SGHTA and FQGNSA. The CDR3 loop is CASSLKPNEAFF. In DNA form, the CDR3 reads TGTGCCAGCAGCTTAAAACCTAATGAAGCTTTCTTT.

The V call is TRBV7-9, the J call TRBJ2-1; 12 positions match TRBD2. This CDR3 spans 16 amino acids. Germline V gene data show CDR1 as SEHNR and CDR2 as FQNEAQ (reference sequence). V lost 5 bases, J lost 4 bases, and 6 bases stayed unmatched. In DNA form, the CDR3 reads TGTGCCAGCAGCAAGACTAGCGGGGGCCTATACAATGAGCAGTTCTTC. It yields the protein CASSKTSGGLYNEQFF. Filled out from reference TRBV7-9 and TRBJ2-1, the complete variable domain reads DTGVSQNPRHKITKRGQNVTFRCDPISEHNRLYWYRQTLGQGPEFLTYFQNEAQLEKSRLLSDRFSAERPKGSFSTLEIQRTEQGDSAMYLCASSKTSGGLYNEQFFGPGTRLTVL.

V usage is TRBV19 and J usage is TRBJ2-1; 7 positions match TRBD1. V was pared by 5 bases and J by 7 bases, with 17 bases of the junction left unmatched. Germline V gene lookup returns CDR1 LNHDA and CDR2 SQIVND (reference sequence). CDR3 length: 17 residues. The CDR3 DNA follows: TGTGCCAGTAGTCTCCGGGACAGTAATAACCGTCGGAATGAGCAGTTCTTC. It specifies CASSLRDSNNRRNEQFF. Filled out from reference TRBV19 and TRBJ2-1, the complete variable domain reads DGGITQSPKYLFRKEGQNVTLSCEQNLNHDAMYWYRQDPGQGLRLIYYSQIVNDFQKGDIAEGYSVSREKKESFPLTVTSAQKNPTAFYLCASSLRDSNNRRNEQFFGPGTRLTVL.

The chain employs TRBV5-4 and TRBJ2-4, with 10 bases identical to TRBD1. Per germline, CDR1 SGHNT and CDR2 YYREEE (reference sequence). The J segment lost 5 bases and the V segment lost 4 bases, leaving 6 bases of the junction unmatched. CDR3 size: 15 residues. CDR3 sequence reads: CASSSGTGAQNIQYF. DNA for the CDR3: TGTGCCAGCAGCAGCGGGACAGGGGCACAAAACATTCAGTACTTC. The full variable domain, rest sourced from reference TRBV5-4 and TRBJ2-4, is ETGVTQSPTHLIKTRGQQVTLRCSSQSGHNTVSWYQQALGQGPQFIFQYYREEENGRGNFPPRFSGLQFPNYSSELNVNALELDDSALYLCASSSGTGAQNIQYFGAGTRLSVL.

The chain joins TRBV6-2 or TRBV6-3 to TRBJ1-2; D remains ambiguous. CDR3 size: 12 residues. From germline, CDR1 is MNHEY and CDR2 SVGEGT. Trimming stripped 2 bases from V and 5 bases from J, with 6 bases between. DNA for the CDR3: TGTGCCAGCAGTTACACGGGGTATGGCTACACCTTC. It specifies CASSYTGYGYTF.

The V gene is TRBV9, the J gene TRBJ1-6, with a tentative D call TRBD1 (5 bases). Trimming pared 0 bases from V and 2 bases from J, leaving 9 bases between. The germline CDR1 and CDR2 sequences are SGDLS and YYNGEE. This CDR3 spans 16 amino acids. In nucleotides, the CDR3 is TGTGCCAGCAGCGTAGCGGGGGACGCCTATAATTCACCCCTCCACTTT. Protein product: CASSVAGDAYNSPLHF.

V gene TRBV3-1 (or the pseudogene TRBV3-2) combines with J gene TRBJ2-1, with TRBD2 as a possible D gene (7 bases). The CDR3 consists of 18 residues. Germline lookup yields CDR1 LGHDT and CDR2 YNNKEL (reference sequence). V was shortened by 4 bases and J by 10 bases, with 29 bases between the two germline ends. The CDR3 nucleotides read TGTGCCAGCAGCCGAGGCCCTTTGCGGAGGGGGGGCCAAGGCGAGCAGTTCTTC. Protein sequence: CASSRGPLRRGGQGEQFF.

This chain connects TRBV5-1 to TRBJ2-1; TRBD2 aligns across 9 bases. Germline assignment: CDR1 SGHRS and CDR2 YFSETQ. Losses at the gene ends were 0 bases for V and 6 bases for J; bases not matched to a gene: 13. CDR3 size: 18 residues. The chain's CDR3 is CASSLAEYSGLAINEQFF. The CDR3 DNA follows: TGCGCCAGCAGCTTGGCCGAATATTCGGGACTAGCAATCAATGAGCAGTTCTTC.